This T cell receptor (beta chain) was observed in a study of metastatic and nonmetastatic thyroid tumors. Looking at the study overall: The study looked at repertoires side by side in blood and in tumor or nodule tissue from malignant and benign thyroid patients.

Prior to thyroid surgery, none of the patients had received any treatment. Study-wide results and limits: Significantly greater TCR beta diversity was reportedly found in malignant thyroid tumors than in benign nodules (in blood and tumor).

Source study methods: A classifier of distant metastasis in papillary thyroid cancer was built from CDR3 differences (across clinicopathological groups). TCRdb ran MiXCR on the PCR reads. These V and J calls are TCRdb output, not the study's own analysis. This table holds approximately 16,000 clones, 25% to 35% found once. Regarding this clone: As yet, its antigen is unknown.

The TCR originated in a male donor with papillary thyroid cancer or a benign thyroid nodule (not recorded which). Some clones in this sample may be carry-over from other donors' samples. The sequenced sample was tumor tissue.

The CDR3 coding sequence is TGTGCCTGGAGTCCAGACCTCATGGATACGCAGTATTTT. Its translation is CAWSPDLMDTQYF. This chain joins TRBV30 and TRBJ2-3; D is unclear. The CDR3 consists of 13 residues. CDR1 is GTSNPN, CDR2 SVGIG, per germline (reference sequence). V dropped 2 bases and J dropped 6 bases, with 12 bases sitting between them.